This T cell receptor beta chain was sequenced for a study of CD8 T cells in Susac syndrome. Whole-study context: When blood was drawn, the patients with Susac syndrome were therapy-naive, on corticosteroids, or on intravenous immunoglobulin alone. General study points: Within Susac syndrome CD4+ T cell repertoires, clonal expansion was not evident.

CDR1 and CDR2 (germline): LNHDA, SQIVND (reference sequence). This CDR3 is built from 14 residues. Losses at the gene ends were 6 bases for V and 7 bases for J; bases not matched to a gene: 7. A remark on this clonotype: The antigen remains undetermined.

CD8+ and CD4+ T cells were negatively isolated; TEMRA cells were FACS-enriched. With random hexamers, reverse transcription was performed on roughly 0.45 to 1 ug of RNA. Across 54 Vbeta and 13 Jbeta, immunoSEQ multiplex PCR amplified TCR beta CDR3. Via MiXCR, TCRdb re-called the immunoSEQ multiplex PCR reads, giving one row per CDR3 protein. The table lists about 150,000 distinct CDR3 sequences, approximately 95% of them singletons. The V and J genes are TRBV19 and TRBJ2-1, with TRBD2 identical over 9 bases. The sequencing input was CD4+ T cells from PBMCs. The sequence was obtained from a human donor with Susac syndrome. CDR3 amino acids: CASSDSGSRNEQFF. CDR3 nucleotide sequence: TGTGCCAGTAGCGATAGCGGGAGCAGGAATGAGCAGTTCTTC.